A selection of T cell receptor beta chains follows, all from one sample in a study of CD8 T cells in ankylosing spondylitis. MiXCR was run by TCRdb on the 5' RACE reads, yielding one entry per CDR3 protein. The data contain approximately 250,000 distinct CDR3 sequences, 10% to 13% of them singletons. The material sequenced was blood, either unsorted or a sorted T cell fraction (not recorded which). Receptors originate from a male donor with ankylosing spondylitis or in good health (not recorded which). CDR3s leave out the opening cysteine and the closing phenylalanine or tryptophan. Fields, in order: V gene, clone size, J gene, CDR3 protein. Clone size is shown for a subset of rows, as once, few, many or a class of expanded clone.

v_gene: TRBV7-2
abundance: few
j_gene: TRBJ1-2
CDR3aa: ASSPRTAYGYT

v_gene: TRBV6-2/TRBV6-3
abundance: -
j_gene: TRBJ2-6
CDR3aa: ASRANTISGANVLT

v_gene: TRBV7-9
abundance: many
j_gene: TRBJ2-1
CDR3aa: ASSSRLADGSNEQF

v_gene: TRBV21-1
abundance: few
j_gene: TRBJ1-1
CDR3aa: ASSRTGVEDTEAF

v_gene: TRBV29-1
abundance: many
j_gene: TRBJ2-1
CDR3aa: SVEGPSGRRGNEQF

v_gene: TRBV11-2
abundance: -
j_gene: TRBJ2-3
CDR3aa: ASSLTGGRTDTQY

v_gene: TRBV20-1
abundance: -
j_gene: TRBJ2-7
CDR3aa: SASVSPEQY

v_gene: TRBV5-1
abundance: many
j_gene: TRBJ2-2
CDR3aa: ASSLEMSGELF

v_gene: TRBV10-1
abundance: few
j_gene: TRBJ2-6
CDR3aa: ASMESGANVLT

v_gene: TRBV10-3
abundance: many
j_gene: TRBJ2-7
CDR3aa: AISESLPSYEQY

v_gene: TRBV7-9
abundance: -
j_gene: TRBJ2-3
CDR3aa: ASRTASGSVYTQY

v_gene: TRBV7-9
abundance: -
j_gene: TRBJ1-3
CDR3aa: ASPQLSGNTIY

v_gene: TRBV2
abundance: many
j_gene: TRBJ1-2
CDR3aa: AIVAGGYT

v_gene: TRBV20-1
abundance: many
j_gene: TRBJ1-2
CDR3aa: SAGAVSLPDDYGYT

v_gene: TRBV4-1
abundance: many
j_gene: TRBJ1-1
CDR3aa: ASSPLTGVEETEAF

v_gene: TRBV19
abundance: many
j_gene: TRBJ2-1
CDR3aa: ASSSSGGSGEQF

v_gene: TRBV25-1
abundance: many
j_gene: TRBJ1-1
CDR3aa: ASSESAGRNTEAF

v_gene: TRBV12-3/TRBV12-4
abundance: many
j_gene: TRBJ2-7
CDR3aa: ASSPAGRIVYEQY

v_gene: TRBV5-1
abundance: -
j_gene: TRBJ1-1
CDR3aa: ASSLDIGANTEAF

v_gene: TRBV5-1
abundance: -
j_gene: TRBJ2-3
CDR3aa: ASSPDGIGGGADTQY

v_gene: TRBV20-1
abundance: -
j_gene: TRBJ2-4
CDR3aa: SARMTSGGTLAKNIQY

v_gene: TRBV7-7
abundance: many
j_gene: TRBJ2-3
CDR3aa: ASSPGGYRTDTQY

v_gene: TRBV30
abundance: many
j_gene: TRBJ2-1
CDR3aa: AWSVQRLDNEQF

v_gene: TRBV25-1
abundance: many
j_gene: TRBJ1-4
CDR3aa: ASSEYPPGAVEKLF

v_gene: TRBV7-9
abundance: -
j_gene: TRBJ1-1
CDR3aa: ASSRTTENTEAF

v_gene: TRBV20-1
abundance: many
j_gene: TRBJ2-5
CDR3aa: SARPWETQY

v_gene: TRBV11-1
abundance: once
j_gene: TRBJ1-2
CDR3aa: APAGKRYGYT

v_gene: TRBV20-1
abundance: -
j_gene: TRBJ2-1
CDR3aa: SAEGNPNYNEQF

v_gene: TRBV6-1
abundance: many
j_gene: TRBJ1-6
CDR3aa: ASSVDRGASPLH

v_gene: TRBV5-5
abundance: many
j_gene: TRBJ2-1
CDR3aa: ASSLVPDRGGEQF